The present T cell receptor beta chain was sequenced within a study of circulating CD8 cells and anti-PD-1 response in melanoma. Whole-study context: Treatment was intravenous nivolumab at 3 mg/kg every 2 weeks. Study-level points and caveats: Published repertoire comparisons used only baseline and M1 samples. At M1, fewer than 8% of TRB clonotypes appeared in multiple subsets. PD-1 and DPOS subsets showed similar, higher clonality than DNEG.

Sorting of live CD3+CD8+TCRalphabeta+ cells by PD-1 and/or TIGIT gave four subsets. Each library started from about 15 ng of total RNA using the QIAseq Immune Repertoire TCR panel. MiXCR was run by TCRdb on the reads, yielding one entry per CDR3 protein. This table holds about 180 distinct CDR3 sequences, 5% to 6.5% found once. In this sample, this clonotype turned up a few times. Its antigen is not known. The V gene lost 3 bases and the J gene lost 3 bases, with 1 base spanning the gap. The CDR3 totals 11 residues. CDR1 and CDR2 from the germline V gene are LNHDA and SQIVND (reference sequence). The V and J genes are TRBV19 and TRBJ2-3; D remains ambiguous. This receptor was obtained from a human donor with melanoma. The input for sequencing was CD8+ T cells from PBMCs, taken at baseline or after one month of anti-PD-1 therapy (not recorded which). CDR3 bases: TGTGCCAGTAGTATGACAGATACGCAGTATTTT. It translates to CASSMTDTQYF.